The 28 T cell receptor beta chains listed next were all sequenced from one sample in a study of T cells in Graves' hyperthyroidism and ophthalmopathy. Amplification targeted TCR beta CDR3 regions from RNA transcripts. Using the HTBI primer set, a first-round RT-PCR was run on the TCR CDR3. TCRdb ran MiXCR on the multiplex PCR reads and lists one entry per CDR3 protein. The repertoire holds more than 500,000 distinct CDR3 sequences, with 35% to 55% as singletons. The material sequenced was peripheral blood or thyroid tissue (not recorded which). Every receptor here comes from an adult woman with Graves' disease, either hyperthyroidism or ophthalmopathy (not recorded which).

This clonotype appeared a few times. The J gene is TRBJ1-2, the V gene TRBV29-1, with D uncertain. Germline loops: CDR1 SQVTM, CDR2 ANQGSEA. Trimming cost V 4 bases and J 6 bases, with 15 bases left between them. There are 13 residues in the CDR3. CDR3 coding DNA: TGCAGCGTTGTGCCTGCGACTGAGGATGGCTACACCTTC. This encodes CSVVPATEDGYTF.

To note about this clonotype: Possible read error: a much larger clone is one base away. V usage is TRBV10-3 and J usage is TRBJ1-5; D not resolved. Germline V gene data show CDR1 as ENHRY and CDR2 as SYGVKD. The germline V and J ends were trimmed by 5 bases and 1 base, with 18 bases remaining between them. The CDR3 length is 17 residues. CDR3 sequence: CAISYSVGAVSNQPQHF. CDR3 in DNA: TGTGCCATCAGTTACTCGGTCGGAGCAGTCAGCAATCAGCCCCAGCATTTT.

A remark on this clonotype: Since the CDR3 does not end with the conserved phenylalanine or tryptophan, this likely comes from a read error. The V gene is TRBV19, the J gene TRBJ1-1; D unclear. The V gene lost 3 bases and the J gene lost 11 bases, with 13 bases spanning the gap. Germline V gene sequence: CDR1 LNHDA, CDR2 SQIVND (reference sequence). This CDR3 contains 12 residues. The CDR3: CASSMQDEGAFL. As DNA, the CDR3 is TGTGCCAGTAGTATGCAAGACGAGGGCGCTTTCCTT.

The chain combines TRBV10-3 with TRBJ1-1; TRBD1 agrees at 7 bases. After removal of 10 bases from V and 6 bases from J, the junction contained 14 bases not matched to a gene. This CDR3 is 14 amino acids long. Germline values: CDR1 ENHRY, CDR2 SYGVKD. The CDR3 region has the DNA TGTGCCAGCATTCCGATGCCCACAGGGGCTGAAGCTTTCTTT. This codes for CASIPMPTGAEAFF.

The V gene is TRBV28, the J gene TRBJ2-7; D possibly matches TRBD1 or TRBD2 (5 bases each). Between the trimmed V and J ends, which lost 5 bases and 0 bases, there was a span of 20 bases. Germline CDR1 reads MDHEN; CDR2 reads SYDVKM. The CDR3 length is 17 residues. CDR3 sequence (DNA): TGTGCCAGCAGTGGCAGCCCCGGGACGGGGAGCTCCTACGAGCAGTACTTC. Amino acid sequence: CASSGSPGTGSSYEQYF.

This chain connects TRBV7-2 to TRBJ1-1; 12 nucleotides match TRBD1. The ends lost 4 bases at V and 9 bases at J; junction bases unmatched: 3. The germline CDR1 and CDR2 sequences are SGHTA and FQGNSA. CDR3 length equals 13 residues. The CDR3 loop is CASSWGQGAQAFF. CDR3 in DNA: TGTGCCAGCAGCTGGGGACAGGGGGCTCAAGCTTTCTTT.

The J gene is TRBJ2-1, the V gene TRBV11-1; possible D gene TRBD2, 5 bases. Deletions cut 3 bases from V and 9 bases from J, with 6 bases between. This CDR3 is built from 11 residues. Germline V gene data show CDR1 as SGHAT and CDR2 as FQDESV (reference sequence). The CDR3 DNA follows: TGTGCCAGCAGCTTGGAGGTTGAGCAGTTCTTC. Encoded protein: CASSLEVEQFF.

A remark on this clonotype: The DNA is omitted, as the CDR3 cannot be located on it reliably, and the CDR3 follows TCRdb's listing. The V call is TRBV7-2, the J call TRBJ2-7. The V gene's germline CDR1 is SGHTA and CDR2 FQGNSA. The CDR3 has 8 residues if both end residues are counted. CDR3 loop: CASSLFLW.

To note about this clonotype: This may be a read error, as it is one base from a much larger clone. The chain links TRBV28 to TRBJ1-5; the D gene is possibly TRBD1 (6 bases). V lost 6 bases and J lost 6, with 15 bases in between. The CDR3 runs to 14 residues. CDR1 and CDR2 from the germline V gene are MDHEN and SYDVKM. The CDR3 protein is CASSLQTGAQPQHF. In DNA, the CDR3 is TGTGCCAGCAGCCTCCAGACAGGTGCTCAGCCCCAGCATTTT.

A remark on this clonotype: A read error may produce the germline difference seen at one junction end. The chain links TRBV2 to TRBJ2-2; the D gene is possibly TRBD2 (7 bases). CDR3 length: 15 residues. Germline lookup yields CDR1 SNHLY and CDR2 FYNNEI. CDR3 sequence reads: CASGDAGANTGELSW. The CDR3 DNA reads as TGTGCCAGCGGGGACGCGGGGGCGAACACCGGGGAGCTGTCTTGG.

This chain links TRBV6-6 with TRBJ2-5; no clear D gene. Germline assignment: CDR1 MNHNY and CDR2 SVGAGI (reference sequence). V lost 6 bases to trimming and J lost 7 bases, with 9 bases between them. This CDR3 has 11 amino acids. This CDR3 is CASRRTGTQYF. The CDR3 DNA is TGTGCCAGCAGACGAACCGGGACCCAGTACTTC.

This chain uses TRBV6-1 with TRBJ1-3; 7 bases line up with TRBD1. Trimming removed 10 bases from V and 4 bases from J; junction bases left unmatched: 16. The germline V gene encodes CDR1 MNHNS and CDR2 SASEGT. The CDR3 runs 16 residues. The CDR3 protein is CATMLYGDRIGNTIYF. For the CDR3, the DNA is TGTGCCACAATGCTTTACGGGGACAGAATAGGAAACACCATATATTTT.

The chain employs TRBV7-8 and TRBJ2-2, with D tentatively TRBD1 (6 bases). Trimming took off 5 bases at V and 5 bases at J, with 15 bases between the two ends. CDR1 is SGHVS and CDR2 is FQNEAQ in the germline V gene. CDR3 size: 15 residues. The CDR3 loop reads CASSGGVLGTGELFF. The CDR3 DNA reads TGTGCCAGCAGCGGGGGCGTCCTGGGGACCGGGGAGCTGTTTTTT. Variable domain in full (rest from reference TRBV7-8 and TRBJ2-2): GAGVSQSPRYKVAKRGQDVALRCDPISGHVSLFWYQQALGQGPEFLTYFQNEAQLDKSGLPSDRFFAERPEGSVSTLKIQRTQQEDSAVYLCASSGGVLGTGELFFGEGSRLTVL.

The rearrangement joins TRBV18 to TRBJ2-7; 7 bases match TRBD1. This CDR3 is built from 14 residues. V lost 0 bases to trimming and J lost 6 bases; unmatched junction nucleotides: 5. Germline CDR1 and CDR2: KGHSH and LQKENI. This CDR3 reads CASSPPATGSEQYF. CDR3 sequence (DNA): TGTGCCAGCTCACCACCTGCGACAGGGTCCGAGCAGTACTTC.

This clonotype was counted only a few times. The chain uses TRBV7-8 and TRBJ2-2, with D maybe TRBD2 (6 bases). The CDR3 loop spans 14 amino acids. Germline lookup yields CDR1 SGHVS and CDR2 FQNEAQ. V lost 4 bases and J 10 bases, leaving 16 bases between the germline ends. CDR3 sequence (DNA): TGTGCCAGCAGCTCCATGGGGGGATCGATGGAGCTGTTTTTT. It yields the protein CASSSMGGSMELFF.

The table lists this clonotype with many counts. This chain joins TRBV6-6 and TRBJ2-7; D unresolved. The CDR3 spans 13 residues. Germline lookup yields CDR1 MNHNY and CDR2 SVGAGI (reference sequence). Trimming stripped 7 bases from V and 0 bases from J, with 10 bases between. The CDR3, as DNA: TGTGCCAGCATCGAAACCGCCTCCTACGAGCAGTACTTC. Its protein is CASIETASYEQYF.

This clonotype was seen a handful of times. The V gene is TRBV7-2, the J gene TRBJ1-6; 7 bases align to TRBD1. This CDR3 is 14 amino acids long. After removal of 5 bases from V and 7 bases from J, the junction contained 5 bases not matched to a gene. From germline, CDR1 is SGHTA and CDR2 FQGNSA. The CDR3, as DNA: TGTGCCAGCAGCATGGGACAGAAGAATTCACCCCTCCACTTT. It encodes CASSMGQKNSPLHF.

The table lists this clonotype with many counts. The chain joins TRBV9 to TRBJ1-6; 10 nucleotides line up with TRBD1. V was clipped by 1 base and J by 10 bases; unmatched bases: 5. CDR3 size: 15 residues. Germline V gives CDR1 SGDLS, CDR2 YYNGEE. Here the CDR3 reads CASSVSGTGDSPLHF. Here the CDR3 DNA reads TGTGCCAGCAGCGTATCCGGGACAGGGGACTCACCCCTCCACTTT.

Here the CDR3 DNA reads TGTGCCATCAGTCGGTCCGGACAGGGCGGCTACGAGCAGTACTTC. This codes for CAISRSGQGGYEQYF. The chain couples TRBV10-3 to TRBJ2-7; TRBD1 matches 8 bases. The trim removed 5 bases at V and 3 bases at J, leaving 9 bases unmatched. Looked up from germline, CDR1 is ENHRY and CDR2 is SYGVKD. The CDR3 runs to 15 residues.

Ten or more counts support this clonotype. This chain links TRBV10-3 with TRBJ2-7, with 12 bases aligning to TRBD1. CDR1 is ENHRY and CDR2 is SYGVKD in the germline V gene. V trimming: 4 bases; J trimming: 4 bases; junction bases outside the gene matches: 2. This CDR3 contains 14 residues. DNA of the CDR3: TGTGCCATCAGTGGGGGACAGGGGGCGTACGAGCAGTACTTC. It specifies CAISGGQGAYEQYF.

J is TRBJ1-2 and V is TRBV7-2; D is ambiguous. CDR3 length: 14 residues. Germline assignment: CDR1 SGHTA and CDR2 FQGNSA. Deletions cut 0 bases from V and 1 base from J, with 6 bases between. CDR3 amino acids: CASSLASINYGYTF. DNA for the CDR3: TGTGCCAGCAGCTTAGCGTCCATTAACTATGGCTACACCTTC.

This clonotype appeared many times. The chain recombines TRBV5-1 with TRBJ2-5, with TRBD2 as a possible D gene (6 bases). Germline assignment: CDR1 SGHRS and CDR2 YFSETQ. CDR3 length: 15 amino acids. Trimming stripped 1 base from V and 1 base from J, with 11 bases between. The DNA of the CDR3 is TGCGCCAGCAGCTTGTTGGGCGGGGTCCAAGAGACCCAGTACTTC. Amino acids: CASSLLGGVQETQYF.

The chain combines TRBV29-1 with TRBJ1-1; D gene ambiguous. CDR1 and CDR2 (germline): SQVTM, ANQGSEA. This CDR3 comprises 13 residues. With 5 bases removed from V and 1 base from J, the gap between germline ends came to 11 bases. The CDR3 sequence: CSVLEGGNTEAFF. The CDR3 DNA reads TGCAGCGTTCTGGAGGGAGGGAACACTGAAGCTTTCTTT.

The chain has TRBV7-2 and TRBJ1-1, with a weak D call TRBD1 (5 bases). This CDR3 contains 14 residues. V was trimmed by 3 bases and J by 5 bases, leaving 13 bases between them. Germline loops: CDR1 SGHTA, CDR2 FQGNSA. The CDR3 DNA reads as TGTGCCAGCAGCTTTTCTCCAGGGTCGACTGAAGCTTTCTTT. Protein product: CASSFSPGSTEAFF. Based on the CDR3 plus reference TRBV7-2 and TRBJ1-1, the full variable domain is GAGVSQSPSNKVTEKGKDVELRCDPISGHTALYWYRQSLGQGLEFLIYFQGNSAPDKSGLPSDRFSAERTGGSVSTLTIQRTQQEDSAVYLCASSFSPGSTEAFFGQGTRLTVV.

This chain joins TRBV10-3 and TRBJ1-1; D possibly corresponds to TRBD1 (5 bases). Germline V gives CDR1 ENHRY, CDR2 SYGVKD. Trimming left V 10 bases short and J 5 bases short, with 26 bases between. The CDR3 loop spans 16 amino acids. CDR3 nucleotide sequence: TGTGCCACCGAACATCCGAAGGGGCAGGAGATGACTGAAGCTTTCTTT. The encoded protein is CATEHPKGQEMTEAFF.

This clonotype has a count of ten or more. The rearrangement joins TRBV20-1 to TRBJ2-5; tentatively, D is TRBD2 (6 bases). CDR3 length: 13 amino acids. Trimming removed 5 bases from V and 4 bases from J, with 14 bases in between. Germline V gene data show CDR1 as DFQATT and CDR2 as SNEGSKA (reference sequence). CDR3 coding DNA: TGCAGTGCTCGCCCTCAGGGAGGAGAGACCCAGTACTTC. It is translated as CSARPQGGETQYF.

This clonotype was counted many times. V usage is TRBV10-3 and J usage is TRBJ1-3; D is undetermined. V was trimmed by 4 bases and J by 8 bases, leaving 15 bases between them. CDR3 size: 14 residues. Germline CDR1 reads ENHRY; CDR2 reads SYGVKD. The CDR3 sequence is CAISVGVQKDTIYF. The CDR3, as DNA: TGTGCCATCAGTGTTGGTGTACAGAAGGACACCATATATTTT.

The chain combines TRBV7-2 with TRBJ1-2; D might be TRBD1 (6 bases). CDR1 is SGHTA and CDR2 is FQGNSA in the germline V gene. The CDR3 loop spans 16 amino acids. Trimming shortened V by 3 bases and J by 0 bases, and 14 bases separated the two germline ends. CDR3 region: CASSFIQTGPNYGYTF. CDR3 sequence (DNA): TGTGCCAGCAGCTTCATCCAAACAGGGCCTAACTATGGCTACACCTTC. Full variable domain (rest looked up from reference TRBV7-2 and TRBJ1-2): GAGVSQSPSNKVTEKGKDVELRCDPISGHTALYWYRQSLGQGLEFLIYFQGNSAPDKSGLPSDRFSAERTGGSVSTLTIQRTQQEDSAVYLCASSFIQTGPNYGYTFGSGTRLTVV.